These 7 T cell receptor beta chains came from one sample sequenced in a study of blood T cell repertoires in COVID-19. TCRdb's table, derived via immunoSEQ multiplex PCR, lists solely in-frame clones and lacks some. The table records around 180,000 clones, just under 80% of them present only once. Sequenced material: peripheral blood. The receptors here all came from a man in his 70s with active or convalescent COVID-19.

CDR3 in DNA: TGTGCCAGCTCACCGAACCGACAGGGTGAGGATGAAAAACTGTTTTTT. It codes for CASSPNRQGEDEKLFF. This chain joins TRBV18 and TRBJ1-4, with 7 nucleotides matching TRBD1. CDR1 and CDR2 from the germline V gene are KGHSH and LQKENI. V shed 3 bases and J 6 bases; nucleotides not matched to a gene: 10. The CDR3 covers 16 residues. The whole variable domain, remainder taken from reference TRBV18 and TRBJ1-4, is NAGVMQNPRHLVRRRGQEARLRCSPMKGHSHVYWYRQLPEEGLKFMVYLQKENIIDESGMPKERFSAEFPKEGPSILRIQQVVRGDSAAYFCASSPNRQGEDEKLFFGSGTQLSVL.

The chain has TRBV4-1 and TRBJ2-2; D remains unclear. V shed 1 base and J shed 5 bases, with 2 bases lying between them. Per germline, CDR1 MGHRA and CDR2 YSYEKL. The CDR3 is 12 amino acids. The DNA of the CDR3 is TGCGCCAGCAGCCAAGCTACCGGGGAGCTGTTTTTT. Translation gives CASSQATGELFF.

V gene TRBV6-1 combines with J gene TRBJ2-2, with a tentative D call TRBD2 (6 bases). Germline V gene lookup returns CDR1 MNHNS and CDR2 SASEGT. The length of the CDR3 is 12 residues. The germline V and J ends were trimmed by 7 bases and 7 bases, with 10 bases remaining between them. CDR3 sequence: CASKPGSGELFF. DNA for the CDR3: TGTGCCAGCAAACCCGGGAGCGGGGAGCTGTTTTTT.

The chain is built from TRBV28 and TRBJ2-1, with 10 bases fitting TRBD2. The V gene's germline CDR1 is MDHEN and CDR2 SYDVKM. This CDR3 has 19 residues. V dropped 5 bases and J dropped 0; count of bases not matched to a gene: 13. DNA of the CDR3: TGTGCCAGCAGTGGCCTCGGACTAGCGGTCGGGTACTCCTACAATGAGCAGTTCTTC. Its protein is CASSGLGLAVGYSYNEQFF.

The chain recombines TRBV6-2 or TRBV6-3 with TRBJ1-1; D unclear. The CDR3 is 13 amino acids. V was cut by 0 bases and J by 3 bases, with 5 bases left in between. Germline CDR1 reads MNHEY; CDR2 reads SVGEGT. This chain's CDR3 is CASSYSEDTEAFF. The CDR3 DNA reads TGTGCCAGCAGTTACTCCGAGGACACTGAAGCTTTCTTT.

The CDR3 protein is CASSVDLSSTQFF. In DNA form, the CDR3 reads TGTGCCAGCAGCGTCGACCTTAGCTCGACGCAGTTCTTC. The gene calls are TRBV9 and TRBJ2-1; no clear D. Germline V lookup: CDR1 SGDLS, CDR2 YYNGEE. The CDR3 consists of 13 residues. Trimming took 2 bases from V and 12 from J, leaving 15 bases between them.

A single count supports this clone. V gene TRBV5-1 combines with J gene TRBJ2-5; D possibly corresponds to TRBD2 (7 bases). The CDR3 contains 13 residues. The germline V gene has CDR1 SGHRS and CDR2 YFSETQ. V lost 2 bases to trimming and J lost 5 bases, with 10 bases between them. The CDR3: CASSFGGQETQYF. CDR3 nucleotides: TGCGCCAGCAGCTTCGGGGGGCAGGAGACCCAGTACTTC.